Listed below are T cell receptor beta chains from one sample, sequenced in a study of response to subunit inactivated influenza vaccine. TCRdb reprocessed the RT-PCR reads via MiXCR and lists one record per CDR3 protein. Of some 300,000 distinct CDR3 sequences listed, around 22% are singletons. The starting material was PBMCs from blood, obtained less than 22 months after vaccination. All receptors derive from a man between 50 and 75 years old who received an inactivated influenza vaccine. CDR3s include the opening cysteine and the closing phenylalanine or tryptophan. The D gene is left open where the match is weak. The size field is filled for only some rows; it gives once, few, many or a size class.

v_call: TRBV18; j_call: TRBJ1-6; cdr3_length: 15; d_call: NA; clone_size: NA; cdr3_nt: TGTGCCAGCTCACCAAAACAGGGCTATAATTCACCCCTCCACTTT; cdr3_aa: CASSPKQGYNSPLHF
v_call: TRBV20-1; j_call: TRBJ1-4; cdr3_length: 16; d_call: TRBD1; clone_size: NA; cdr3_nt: TGCAGTGCTCCTATATGGACAGGGGGCAAGAGTGAAAAACTGTTTTTT; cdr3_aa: CSAPIWTGGKSEKLFF
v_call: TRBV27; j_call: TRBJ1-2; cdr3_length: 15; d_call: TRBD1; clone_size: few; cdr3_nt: TGTGCCAGCAGTTCCCCGGGACAGGGGACCTATGGCTACACCTTC; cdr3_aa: CASSSPGQGTYGYTF
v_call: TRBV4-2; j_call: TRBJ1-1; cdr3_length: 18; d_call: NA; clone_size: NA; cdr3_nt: TGTGCCAGCAGCCAAGACGGTGGGCAGGGGAACATGAACACTGAAGCTTTCTTT; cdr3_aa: CASSQDGGQGNMNTEAFF
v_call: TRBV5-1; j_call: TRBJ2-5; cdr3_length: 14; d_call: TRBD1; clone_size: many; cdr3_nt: TGCGCCAGCAGCTTGGGGACAGGGGGAGAGACCCAGTACTTC; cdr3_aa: CASSLGTGGETQYF
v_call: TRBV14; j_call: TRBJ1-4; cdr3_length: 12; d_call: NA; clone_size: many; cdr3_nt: TGTGCCAGCAGCCGTTCGCAGGTCGGACTGTTTTTT; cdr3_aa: CASSRSQVGLFF
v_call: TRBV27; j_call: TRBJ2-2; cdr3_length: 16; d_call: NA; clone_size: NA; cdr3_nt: TGTGCCAGCAGTTTATCAAGGCGGGGTGGGGTCGGGGAGCTGTTTTTT; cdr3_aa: CASSLSRRGGVGELFF
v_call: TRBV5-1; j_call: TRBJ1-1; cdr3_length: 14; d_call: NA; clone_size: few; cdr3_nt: TGCGCCAGCAGCCCTAGGACCCTGAACACTGAAGCTTTCTTT; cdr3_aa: CASSPRTLNTEAFF
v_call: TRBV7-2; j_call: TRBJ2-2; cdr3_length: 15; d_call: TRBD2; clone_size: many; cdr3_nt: TGTGCCAGCAGCTTCACGACTAGCGGTGCCGGGGAGCTGTTTTTT; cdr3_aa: CASSFTTSGAGELFF
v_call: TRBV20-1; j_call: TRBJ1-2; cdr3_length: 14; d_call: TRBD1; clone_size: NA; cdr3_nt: TGCAGTGCTAGACATACCGGGACAGGCTATGGCTACACCTTC; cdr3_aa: CSARHTGTGYGYTF
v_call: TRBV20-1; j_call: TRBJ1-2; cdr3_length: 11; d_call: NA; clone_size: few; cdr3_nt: TGCAGTGCTAGATTCCAGGCAGGCTACACCTTC; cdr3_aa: CSARFQAGYTF
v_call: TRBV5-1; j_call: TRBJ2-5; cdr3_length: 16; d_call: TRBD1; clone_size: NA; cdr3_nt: TGCGCCAGCAGTATTCAAACAGGGGGCTACCAAGAGACCCAGTACTTC; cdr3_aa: CASSIQTGGYQETQYF
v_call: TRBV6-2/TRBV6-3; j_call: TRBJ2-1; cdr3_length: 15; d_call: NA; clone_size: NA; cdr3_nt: TGTGCCAGCAATCTACTAGGAGGCTCCTACAATGAGCAGTTCTTC; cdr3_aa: CASNLLGGSYNEQFF
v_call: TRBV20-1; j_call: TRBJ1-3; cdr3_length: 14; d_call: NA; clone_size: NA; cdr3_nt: TGCAGTGCTATCCCCAGTCTGCCTGGAAACACCATATATTTT; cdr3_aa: CSAIPSLPGNTIYF
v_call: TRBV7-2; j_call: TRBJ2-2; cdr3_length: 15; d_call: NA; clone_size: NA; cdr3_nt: TGTGCCAGCAGCGCAATAGCGTCGGGCACCGGGGAGCTGTTTTTT; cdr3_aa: CASSAIASGTGELFF
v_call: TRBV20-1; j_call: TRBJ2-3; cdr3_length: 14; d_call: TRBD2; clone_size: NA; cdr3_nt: TGCAGTGCCCGAAAGCGGGAGGTTTCAGATACGCAGTATTTT; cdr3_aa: CSARKREVSDTQYF
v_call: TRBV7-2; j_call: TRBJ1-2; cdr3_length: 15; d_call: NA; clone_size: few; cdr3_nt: TGTGCCAGCAGCTTAGGAGGGGGGTTGAAGTATGGCTACACCTTC; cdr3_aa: CASSLGGGLKYGYTF
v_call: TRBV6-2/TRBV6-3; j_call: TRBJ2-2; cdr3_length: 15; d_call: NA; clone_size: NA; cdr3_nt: TGTGCCAGCAGCCAATACCCCCAGGGCTCCGGGGAGCTGTTTTTT; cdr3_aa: CASSQYPQGSGELFF
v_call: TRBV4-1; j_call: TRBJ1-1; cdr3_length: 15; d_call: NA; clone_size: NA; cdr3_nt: TGCGCCAGCAGCCAAGATAGCGACGCTAACACTGAAGCTTTCTTT; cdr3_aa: CASSQDSDANTEAFF
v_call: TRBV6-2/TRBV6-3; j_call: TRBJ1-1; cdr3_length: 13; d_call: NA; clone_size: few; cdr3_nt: TGTGCCAGCAGTTACTCCGCCGGGCCCGAAGCTTTCTTT; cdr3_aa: CASSYSAGPEAFF
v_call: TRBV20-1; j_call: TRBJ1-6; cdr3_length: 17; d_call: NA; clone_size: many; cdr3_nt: TGCAGTGCTAGTACGACATTACTTGCTGGGCCTAATTCACCCCTCCACTTT; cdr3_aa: CSASTTLLAGPNSPLHF
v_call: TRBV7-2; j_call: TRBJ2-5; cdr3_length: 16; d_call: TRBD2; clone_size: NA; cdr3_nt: TGTGCCAGCAGCTTATACGGGACTAGCGGGGAAGAGACCCAGTACTTC; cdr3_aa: CASSLYGTSGEETQYF
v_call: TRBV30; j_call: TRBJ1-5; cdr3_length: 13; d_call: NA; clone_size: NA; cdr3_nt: TGTGCCTGGAGTGTAATCAGGGAAGGAGCCCAGCATTTT; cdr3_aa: CAWSVIREGAQHF
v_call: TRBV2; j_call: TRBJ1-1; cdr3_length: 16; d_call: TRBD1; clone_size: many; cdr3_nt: TGTGCCAGCAGTCCACGGGACAGGGTTATGAACACTGAAGCTTTCTTT; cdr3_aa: CASSPRDRVMNTEAFF
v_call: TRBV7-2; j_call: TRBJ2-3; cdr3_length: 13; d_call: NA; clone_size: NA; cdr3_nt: TGTGCCAGCAGGGAGCAGGTAGCAGATACGCAGTATTTT; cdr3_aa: CASREQVADTQYF
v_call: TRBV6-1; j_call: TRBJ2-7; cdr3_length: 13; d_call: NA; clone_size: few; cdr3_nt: TGTGCCAGCAGTGAGCAGGGCTCCTACGAGCAGTACTTC; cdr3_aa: CASSEQGSYEQYF
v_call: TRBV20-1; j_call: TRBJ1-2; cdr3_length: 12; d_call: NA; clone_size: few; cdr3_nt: TGCAGTGCTATTAGGCTGCTCTATGGCTACACCTTC; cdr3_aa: CSAIRLLYGYTF
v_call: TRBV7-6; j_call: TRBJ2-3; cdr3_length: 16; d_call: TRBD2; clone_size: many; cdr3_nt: TGTGCCAGCAGCTTAGCGGCGGGAGCTAGCACAGATACGCAGTATTTT; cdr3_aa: CASSLAAGASTDTQYF
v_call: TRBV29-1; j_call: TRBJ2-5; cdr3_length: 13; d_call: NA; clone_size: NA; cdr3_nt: TGCAGCGTTGAGTCCCGGCTAGAGGAGACCCAGTACTTC; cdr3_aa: CSVESRLEETQYF
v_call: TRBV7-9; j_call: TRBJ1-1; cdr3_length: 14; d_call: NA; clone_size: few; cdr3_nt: TGTGCCAGCAGCCCCGCGGGGGTGAGCACTGAAGCTTTCTTT; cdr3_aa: CASSPAGVSTEAFF
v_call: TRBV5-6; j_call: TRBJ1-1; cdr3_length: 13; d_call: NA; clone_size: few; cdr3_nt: TGTGCCAGCAGGTACGGTCTGGACACTGAAGCTTTCTTT; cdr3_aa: CASRYGLDTEAFF
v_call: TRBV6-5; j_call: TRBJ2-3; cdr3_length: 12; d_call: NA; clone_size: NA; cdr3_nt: TGTGCCAGCGGACCATTTGAAGATACGCAGTATTTT; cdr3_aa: CASGPFEDTQYF
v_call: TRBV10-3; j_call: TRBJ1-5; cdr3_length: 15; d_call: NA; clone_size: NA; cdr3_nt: TGTGCCATCAGTGAGTCGGGCGGATTTAATCAGCCCCAGCATTTT; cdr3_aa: CAISESGGFNQPQHF
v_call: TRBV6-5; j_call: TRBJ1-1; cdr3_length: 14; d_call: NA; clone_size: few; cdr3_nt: TGTGCCAGCAGTTGGTTCCAGGGGAACACTGAAGCTTTCTTT; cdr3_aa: CASSWFQGNTEAFF
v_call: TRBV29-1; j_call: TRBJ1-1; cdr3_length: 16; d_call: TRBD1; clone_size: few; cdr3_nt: TGCAGCGTTGAAGATCTTAAGGGGGCCGGGCGGACTGAAGCTTTCTTT; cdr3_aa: CSVEDLKGAGRTEAFF
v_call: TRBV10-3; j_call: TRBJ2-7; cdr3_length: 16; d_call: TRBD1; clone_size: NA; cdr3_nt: TGTGCCATCAGCCTATTCCCGGGACAGCCACCCTACGAGCAGTACTTC; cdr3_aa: CAISLFPGQPPYEQYF
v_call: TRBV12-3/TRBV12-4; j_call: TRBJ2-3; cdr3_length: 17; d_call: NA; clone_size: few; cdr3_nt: TGTGCCAGCAGTTTACGGGACATAGCGGTTAGCACAGATACGCAGTATTTT; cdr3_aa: CASSLRDIAVSTDTQYF
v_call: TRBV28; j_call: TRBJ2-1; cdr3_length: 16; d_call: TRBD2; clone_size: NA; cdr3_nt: TGTGCCAGCAGTGCGGTACTAGCGGGAGGGCCGTATGAGCAGTTCTTC; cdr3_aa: CASSAVLAGGPYEQFF
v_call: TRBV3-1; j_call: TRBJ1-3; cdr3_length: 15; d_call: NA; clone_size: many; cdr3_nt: TGTGCCAGCAGCCAAGATGAACTCTCTGGAAACACCATATATTTT; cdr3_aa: CASSQDELSGNTIYF
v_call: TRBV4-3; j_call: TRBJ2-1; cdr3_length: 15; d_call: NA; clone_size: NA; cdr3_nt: TGCGCCAGCAGCCAAGATGGGCTAGCTGGCGGTGAGCAGTTCTTC; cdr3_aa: CASSQDGLAGGEQFF
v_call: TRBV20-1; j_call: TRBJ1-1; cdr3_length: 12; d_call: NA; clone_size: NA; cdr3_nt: TGCAGTGCAGATCCCGTCTACACTGAAGCTTTCTTT; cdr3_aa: CSADPVYTEAFF
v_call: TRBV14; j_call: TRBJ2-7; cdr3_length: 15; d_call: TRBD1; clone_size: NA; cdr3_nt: TGTGCCAGCAGCCGTATCCCGGGACAGACCTACGAGCAGTACTTC; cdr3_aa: CASSRIPGQTYEQYF
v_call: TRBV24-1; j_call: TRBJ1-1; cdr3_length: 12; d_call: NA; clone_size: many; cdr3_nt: TGTGCCACCAGTGATTTCACAGGGGAAGCTTTCTTT; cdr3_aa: CATSDFTGEAFF
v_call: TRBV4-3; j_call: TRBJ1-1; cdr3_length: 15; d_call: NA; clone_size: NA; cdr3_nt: TGCGCCAGCAGCCAAAGTGGTTCAGGGAATACTGAAGCTTTCTTT; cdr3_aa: CASSQSGSGNTEAFF
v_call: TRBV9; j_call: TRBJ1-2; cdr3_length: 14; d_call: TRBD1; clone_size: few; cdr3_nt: TGTGCCAGCAGCGGGACAGGCCTACCTTATGGCTACACCTTC; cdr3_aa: CASSGTGLPYGYTF
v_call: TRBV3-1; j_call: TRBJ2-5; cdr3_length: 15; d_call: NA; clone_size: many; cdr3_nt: TGTGCCAGCAGCCAAGATCCGGGCAGGCAAGAGACCCAGTACTTC; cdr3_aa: CASSQDPGRQETQYF
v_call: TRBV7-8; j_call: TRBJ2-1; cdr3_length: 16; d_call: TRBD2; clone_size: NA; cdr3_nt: TGTGCCAGCAGCTTAGAATCGGGGGGGCTCTACAATGAGCAGTTCTTC; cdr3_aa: CASSLESGGLYNEQFF